The 4 T cell receptor beta chains given below trace back to one sample, sequenced in a study of OX40 agonist ivuxolimab in advanced cancers. The library was made by the immunoSEQ multiplex PCR assay. In TCRdb, the immuneACCESS table is reduced to in-frame sequences with V and J assigned. These tables do not hold every clone; where another copy was compared, an unresolved V gene accounts for under half, and the others remain unexplained. The sample has tens of thousands of clones on record, more than 90% of them singletons. The leading ten clones occupy approximately 0.7% of the sample. The input for sequencing was CD4+ or CD8+ T cells sorted from blood, taken in a trial of the OX40 agonist ivuxolimab. The receptors originated from an adult with an advanced solid tumor such as melanoma, head and neck, liver or kidney cancer.

V and J are TRBV5-1 and TRBJ2-2; D gene ambiguous. CDR1 is SGHRS and CDR2 is YFSETQ in the germline V gene. This CDR3 has 15 residues. Deletions cut 3 bases from V and 2 bases from J, with 11 bases between. The CDR3 nucleotides are TGCGCCAGCAGCTCCCGAGCGCCTAACACCGGGGAGCTGTTTTTT. This codes for CASSSRAPNTGELFF.

This chain links TRBV6-1 with TRBJ1-6; 7 nucleotides align to TRBD1. Germline CDR1 reads MNHNS; CDR2 reads SASEGT. V lost 4 bases, J lost 2 bases, and 5 bases stayed unmatched. There are 16 residues in the CDR3. CDR3 amino acids: CASSATGQPYNSPLHF. CDR3 DNA: TGTGCCAGCAGTGCAACGGGACAGCCCTATAATTCACCCCTCCACTTT.

The chain has TRBV4-2 and TRBJ2-1; TRBD1 is a possible D gene (6 bases). Germline CDR1 and CDR2: LGHNA and YNFKEQ. The CDR3 has 15 residues. The ends were cut back, 4 bases at V and 3 bases at J, with 13 bases in the middle. The CDR3 DNA is TGTGCCAGCAGCCCCGACAGGACTTACTACAATGAGCAGTTCTTC. It yields the protein CASSPDRTYYNEQFF.

V gene TRBV7-2 combines with J gene TRBJ2-7, with no clear D. Per the germline V gene, CDR1 is SGHTA and CDR2 is FQGNSA. V was pared by 1 base and J by 3 bases, with 7 bases between. The CDR3 is 13 residues long. The CDR3 nucleotides are TGTGCCAGCAGCTTAGATGCTCGCTACGAGCAGTACTTC. Encoded protein: CASSLDARYEQYF. The complete variable domain, with remaining parts taken from reference TRBV7-2 and TRBJ2-7, reads GAGVSQSPSNKVTEKGKDVELRCDPISGHTALYWYRQSLGQGLEFLIYFQGNSAPDKSGLPSDRFSAERTGGSVSTLTIQRTQQEDSAVYLCASSLDARYEQYFGPGTRLTVT.